Here is one T cell receptor (beta chain) with its context. Its target antigen remains unknown. No base qualities exist here, and no much larger clone lies one base off it. Library preparation was by 5' RACE. Sequencer: Illumina HiSeq 2500. A second PCR of about 6 to 11 cycles was performed with a sample-barcoded 5' primer and a J-beta primer mix. A unique molecular identifier was introduced onto each TCR beta cDNA molecule by a template-switch 5' adaptor carrying 12 random nucleotides. Each sample yielded at least 3 million CDR3-containing paired-end reads. First-strand cDNA was synthesized from all RNA with the Mint cDNA synthesis kit, primed by a TRBC-specific oligonucleotide. Following uracil-DNA glycosylase treatment, a first 18-cycle PCR with universal primers M1SS and BC2_uni_R was performed on all cDNA. In the original analysis: For normalization, 1 million high-quality reads, each with a distinct molecular identifier, were randomly selected from each sample. Instead of being binned into consensus sequences, reads with shared molecular identifiers were discarded. MiTCR, run with a Q25 quality threshold and the strictest error-elimination algorithm, handled CDR3 identification, clonotype clustering and error correction. A nonparametric unseen species model with Euler transformation was used to estimate a lower bound on total TCR beta diversity. TCRdb passed the public sequencing reads through fastp at Q25 and MiXCR, retaining productive beta sequences. Each CDR3 protein appears once, grouped with its most common genes and DNA. The V and J calls and clone size are TCRdb's, not the authors'. The sample has hundreds of thousands of distinct CDR3 sequences on record, roughly three fifths of them singletons. The ten largest account for roughly 34% of the sample.

This specimen belongs to a study of blood T cells in healthy people across ages (dated by TCRdb to the mid-2010s). About the study as a whole: In model experiments, roughly one uniquely barcoded TCR beta cDNA molecule per two T cells was captured by template switching. The study measured age-related changes in TCR beta repertoire diversity using deep sequencing normalized with unique cDNA molecular identifiers. The donors were divided into four age groups: young (average about 16 years), middle-aged (about 39), aged (approximately 62) and long-lived (82). To avoid experimental bias, donors of different ages were randomly spread across the sequencing lanes. Using the same blood draw, the study looked at two additional independent replicas of 1 million unique cDNA reads for two donors, one aged 18 to 30 and the other aged 80 or older.

Systemically healthy Caucasian individuals from Russia, approximately 39 in total and aged about 6 to 95 years, were included as donors. Each donor gave ten milliliters of peripheral blood, collected into EDTA-treated Vacutainer tubes. Ficoll-Paque density-gradient centrifugation was used to isolate PBMCs, with at least 6 million per sample. Total RNA was extracted from PBMCs with Trizol reagent, with at least 5.5 micrograms obtained per sample. The percentages of naive CD45RAhigh/CD27high T cells were determined by flow cytometry on a PBMC aliquot from every donor. General findings and caveats noted by the study authors: A strong correlation was found between observed TCR beta diversity and the percentage of naive T cells measured by flow cytometry. Estimates of total diversity based on one million sequenced T cells were considered lower bounds and underestimates. Since profiling was done on bulk unsorted PBMCs, naive and antigen-experienced compartments could not be conclusively compared. As age increased, observed TCR beta diversity per million T cells dropped in a roughly linear way, and a significant reduction was already evident by age 40. The long-lived group showed more naive CD4+ T cells, fewer expanded clones and increased TCR diversity than the aged group, suggesting age selection. Donor CMV infection status was unknown, potentially confounding age-related changes in expanded clonotypes.

Sequenced sample: blood. The clonotype was recovered from a man in his sixties in good health.

CDR3 sequence: CAISEYREPQHF. The sequenced DNA is TGTGCCATCAGTGAGTACAGGGAGCCCCAGCATTTT. Recombination joined TRBV10-3 with TRBJ1-5; 6 matching bases give a weak D call of TRBD1. Reading from cysteine to phenylalanine, the CDR3 counts 12 amino acids. Only CDR3 DNA remains: 36 bases, in frame from the first base. The CDR1 and CDR2 encoded by the germline V gene are ENHRY and SYGVKD. Deletion took 1 base off V and 8 bases off J, with a span of 6 bases between the germline ends.